This T cell receptor beta chain was documented in a study of T cell repertoires in cytomegalovirus infection. Findings and limits, study-wide: Ex vivo responses were dominated by HLA-C-restricted CMV-specific TCR beta clonotypes.

Details on this clonotype: What it recognizes is unknown.

TCRdb analysed the reads with MiXCR anew, one entry per CDR3 protein. The profile shows some 920,000 distinct CDR3 sequences, roughly 31% of them singletons. The clonotype was recovered from a human donor in good health (CMV status not recorded). Some clones in this sample may be carry-over from other donors' samples. The sequenced sample was cultured CD8+ T cells from PBMCs, obtained from culture after CMV antigen stimulation.

DNA of the CDR3: TGTGCCAGCAGTTTAGTGGGGCATGGGGCTCGGGAGCAGTACGTC. It is translated as CASSLVGHGAREQYV. The chain uses TRBV6-2 or TRBV6-3 and TRBJ2-7; tentatively, D is TRBD1 (5 bases). Per the germline V gene, CDR1 is MNHEY and CDR2 is SVGEGT. The CDR3 has 15 amino acids. The germline V and J ends were trimmed by 4 bases and 7 bases, with 20 bases remaining between them.